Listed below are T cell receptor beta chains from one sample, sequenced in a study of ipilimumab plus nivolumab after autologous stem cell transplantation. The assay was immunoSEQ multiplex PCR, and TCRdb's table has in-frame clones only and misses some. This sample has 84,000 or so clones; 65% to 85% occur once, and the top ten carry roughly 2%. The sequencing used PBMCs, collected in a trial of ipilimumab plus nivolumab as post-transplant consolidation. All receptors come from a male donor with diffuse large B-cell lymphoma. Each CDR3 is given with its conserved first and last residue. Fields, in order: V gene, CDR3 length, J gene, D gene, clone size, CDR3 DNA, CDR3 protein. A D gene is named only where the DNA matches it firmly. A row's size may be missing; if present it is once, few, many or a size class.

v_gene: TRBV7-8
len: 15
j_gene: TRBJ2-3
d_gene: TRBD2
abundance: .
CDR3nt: TGTGCCAGCAGCTTACGGGACGGGGGGGGAGATACGCAGTATTTT
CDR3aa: CASSLRDGGGDTQYF

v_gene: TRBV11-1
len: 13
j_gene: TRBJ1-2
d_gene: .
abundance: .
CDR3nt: TGTGCCAGCAGCTTTGAGGGGTTTCGCGGCTACACCTTC
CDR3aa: CASSFEGFRGYTF

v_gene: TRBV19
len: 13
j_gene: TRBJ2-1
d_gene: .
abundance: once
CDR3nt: TGTGCCAGTAGTATATATGTGAGCAATGAGCAGTTCTTC
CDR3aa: CASSIYVSNEQFF

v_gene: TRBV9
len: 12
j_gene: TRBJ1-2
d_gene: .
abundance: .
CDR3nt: TGTGCCAGCAGCGCCTACCAGGCTGGCTACACCTTC
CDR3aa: CASSAYQAGYTF

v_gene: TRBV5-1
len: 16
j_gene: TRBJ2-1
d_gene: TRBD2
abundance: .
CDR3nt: TGCGCCAGCAGCTTGTCGGGCGGGGGGGCCCACAATGAGCAGTTCTTC
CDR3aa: CASSLSGGGAHNEQFF

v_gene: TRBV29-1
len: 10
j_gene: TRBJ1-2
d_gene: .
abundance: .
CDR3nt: TGCAGCGTTTCTAGCTATGGCTACACCTTC
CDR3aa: CSVSSYGYTF

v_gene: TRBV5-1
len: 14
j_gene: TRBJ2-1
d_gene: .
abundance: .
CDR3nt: TGCGCCAGCAGCTCGGGACTCCCAGTCAATGAGCAGTTCTTC
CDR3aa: CASSSGLPVNEQFF

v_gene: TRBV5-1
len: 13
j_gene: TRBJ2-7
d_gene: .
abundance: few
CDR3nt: TGCGCCAGCAGCTTGGGTGGGGTAGGCGAGCAGTACTTC
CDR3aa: CASSLGGVGEQYF

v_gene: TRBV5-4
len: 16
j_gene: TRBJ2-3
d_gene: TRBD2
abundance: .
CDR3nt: TGTGCCAGCAGCTTAAGGTTGGCGGGGGTATCAGATACGCAGTATTTT
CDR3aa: CASSLRLAGVSDTQYF

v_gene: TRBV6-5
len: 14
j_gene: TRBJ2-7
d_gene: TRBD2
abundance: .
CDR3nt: TGTGCCAGCAGACTAGCGGGGGAATCCTACGAGCAGTACTTC
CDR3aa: CASRLAGESYEQYF

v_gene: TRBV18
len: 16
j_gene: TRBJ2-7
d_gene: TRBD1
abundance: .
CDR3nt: TGTGCCAGCTCACCACGGGGACAGGGGGCCCTTGAGGAGCAGTACTTC
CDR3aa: CASSPRGQGALEEQYF

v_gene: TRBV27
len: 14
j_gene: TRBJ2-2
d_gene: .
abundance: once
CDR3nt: TGTGCCAGCAGTTTACAGAGGGCGTCCGGGGAGCTGTTTTTT
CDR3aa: CASSLQRASGELFF

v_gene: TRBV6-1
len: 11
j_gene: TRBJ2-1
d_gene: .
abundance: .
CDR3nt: TGTGCCAGCAGTGAATCCCGAGAGCAGTTCTTC
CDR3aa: CASSESREQFF

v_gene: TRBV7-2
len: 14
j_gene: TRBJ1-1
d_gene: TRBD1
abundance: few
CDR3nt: TGTGCCAGCAGCTTCGGACAGGGTTTAGGTGAAGCTTTCTTT
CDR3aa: CASSFGQGLGEAFF

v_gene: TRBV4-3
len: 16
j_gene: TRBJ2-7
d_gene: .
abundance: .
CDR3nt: TGCGCCAGCAGCCAAGGATGGGGGGGCACGAGCGACGAGCAGTACTTC
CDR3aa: CASSQGWGGTSDEQYF

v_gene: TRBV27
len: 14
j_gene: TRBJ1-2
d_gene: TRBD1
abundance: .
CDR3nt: TGTGCCAGCAGTACGAGGGACAGGGCCTATGGCTACACCTTC
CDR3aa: CASSTRDRAYGYTF

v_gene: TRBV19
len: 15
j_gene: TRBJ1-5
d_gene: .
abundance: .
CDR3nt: TGTGCCAGTAGTATTATTGACAGCCTCAATCAGCCCCAGCATTTT
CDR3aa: CASSIIDSLNQPQHF

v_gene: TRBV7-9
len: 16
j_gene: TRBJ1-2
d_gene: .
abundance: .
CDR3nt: TGTGCCAGCAGCTGGGGGGTGGGCAGGGCTAACTATGGCTACACCTTC
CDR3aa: CASSWGVGRANYGYTF

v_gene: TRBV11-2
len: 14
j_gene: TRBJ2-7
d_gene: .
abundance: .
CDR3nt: TGTGCCAGCAGTCTCGACTGGCGCTCCTACGAGCAGTACTTC
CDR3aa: CASSLDWRSYEQYF

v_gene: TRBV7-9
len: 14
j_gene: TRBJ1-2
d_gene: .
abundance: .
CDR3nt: TGTGCCAGCAGCCTAGGGGCAGGGTTGGATGGCTACACCTTC
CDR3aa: CASSLGAGLDGYTF

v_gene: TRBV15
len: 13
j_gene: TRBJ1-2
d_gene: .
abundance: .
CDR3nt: TGTGCCACCAGCCGACCCGGGCCATATGGCTACACCTTC
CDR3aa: CATSRPGPYGYTF

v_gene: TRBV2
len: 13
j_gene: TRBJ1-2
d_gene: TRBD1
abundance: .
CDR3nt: TGTGCCAGCAGTTCAGACAGGGGAACTGGCTACACCTTC
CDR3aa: CASSSDRGTGYTF

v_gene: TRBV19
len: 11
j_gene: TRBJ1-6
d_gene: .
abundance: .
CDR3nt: TGTGCCAGTAGTGCCGACCGAGCCCTCCACTTT
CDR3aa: CASSADRALHF

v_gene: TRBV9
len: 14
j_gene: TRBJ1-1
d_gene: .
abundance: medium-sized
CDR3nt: TGTGCCAGCAGCGCGTCCCCGCTGAACACTGAAGCTTTCTTT
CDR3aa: CASSASPLNTEAFF

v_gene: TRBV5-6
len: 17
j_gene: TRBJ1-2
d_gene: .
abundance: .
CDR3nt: TGTGCCAGCAGATCCATATGGACCGGGACACAGCTCTACGGCTACACCTTC
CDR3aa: CASRSIWTGTQLYGYTF

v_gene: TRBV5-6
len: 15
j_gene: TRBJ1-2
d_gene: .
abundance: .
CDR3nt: TGTGCCAGCAGTAGTCTAGGGGCCGGTAACTATGGCTACACCTTC
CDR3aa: CASSSLGAGNYGYTF

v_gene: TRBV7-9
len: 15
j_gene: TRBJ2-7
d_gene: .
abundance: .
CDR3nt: TGTGCCAGCAGCTTAGTAGGGTTGAGCTCCTACGAGCAGTACTTC
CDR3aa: CASSLVGLSSYEQYF

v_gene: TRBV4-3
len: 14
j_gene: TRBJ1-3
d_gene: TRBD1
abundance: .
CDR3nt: TGCGCCAGCAGCCGAGGGACAGGTGAAAACACCATATATTTT
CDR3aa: CASSRGTGENTIYF

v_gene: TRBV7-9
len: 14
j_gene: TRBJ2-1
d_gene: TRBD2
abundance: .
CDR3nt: TGTGCCAGCAGCCCTAGCGGGGGCCCGAAGGAGCAGTTCTTC
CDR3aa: CASSPSGGPKEQFF

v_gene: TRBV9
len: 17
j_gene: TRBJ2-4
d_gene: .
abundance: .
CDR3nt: TGTGCCAGCAGCGTAGGGGGCAGGGCACTAGCCAAAAACATTCAGTACTTC
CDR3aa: CASSVGGRALAKNIQYF

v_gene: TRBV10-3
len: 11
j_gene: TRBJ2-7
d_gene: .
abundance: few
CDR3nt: TGTGCCATCAGCCAGGGATACGAGCAGTACTTC
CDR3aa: CAISQGYEQYF

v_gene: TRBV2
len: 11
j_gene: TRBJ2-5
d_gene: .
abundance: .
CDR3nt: TGTGCCAGTCGCTCCGAGGGCGCCCAGTACTTC
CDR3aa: CASRSEGAQYF

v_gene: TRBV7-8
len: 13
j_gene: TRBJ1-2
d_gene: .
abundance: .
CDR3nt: TGTGCCAGCAGCCTAGTCCGGGGGGAAGGCTACACCTTC
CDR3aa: CASSLVRGEGYTF

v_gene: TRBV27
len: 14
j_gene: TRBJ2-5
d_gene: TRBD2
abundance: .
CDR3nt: TGTGCCAGCCAGTCAACTAGCGGGGCAGAGACCCAGTACTTC
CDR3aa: CASQSTSGAETQYF

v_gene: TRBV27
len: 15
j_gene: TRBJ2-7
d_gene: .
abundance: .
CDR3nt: TGTGCCAGCGTCCGTTCTTTGACATGGCCCTACGAGCAGTACTTC
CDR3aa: CASVRSLTWPYEQYF

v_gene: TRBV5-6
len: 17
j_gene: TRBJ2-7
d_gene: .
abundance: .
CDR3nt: TGTGCCAGCAGCTTGAATCCCGGAAAACTCCTCTCCTACGAGCAGTACTTC
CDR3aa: CASSLNPGKLLSYEQYF

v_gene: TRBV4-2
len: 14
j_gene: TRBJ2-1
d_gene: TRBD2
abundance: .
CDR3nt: TGTGCCAGCAGCCAAACTAGCGGGGGGGCGGTGCAGTTCTTC
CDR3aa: CASSQTSGGAVQFF

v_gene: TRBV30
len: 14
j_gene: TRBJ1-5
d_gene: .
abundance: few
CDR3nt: TGTGCCTGGAGTTTATCAGGGTGGAATCAGCCCCAGCATTTT
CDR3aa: CAWSLSGWNQPQHF

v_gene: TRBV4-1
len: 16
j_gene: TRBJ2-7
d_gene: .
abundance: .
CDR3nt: TGCGCCAGCAGCCAAGATACAGGGACTTACTCCTACGAGCAGTACTTC
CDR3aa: CASSQDTGTYSYEQYF

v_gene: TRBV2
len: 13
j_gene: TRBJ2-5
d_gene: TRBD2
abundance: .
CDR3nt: TGTGCCAGCACCTGGGAGGGACGGGAGACCCAGTACTTC
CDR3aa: CASTWEGRETQYF

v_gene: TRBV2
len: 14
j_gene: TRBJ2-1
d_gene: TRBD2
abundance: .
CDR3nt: TGTGCCAGCAGGACCTGGCGGGGGAACAATGAGCAGTTCTTC
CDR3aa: CASRTWRGNNEQFF

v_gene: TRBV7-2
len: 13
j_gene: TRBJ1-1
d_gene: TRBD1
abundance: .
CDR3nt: TGTGCCAGCGCCACACAGGGGGACACTGAAGCTTTCTTT
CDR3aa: CASATQGDTEAFF